Presented here are 32 T cell receptor beta chains from one specimen sequenced in a study of preoperative IRX-2 immunotherapy in early breast cancer. Measured with immunoSEQ multiplex PCR; TCRdb has only the in-frame clones, and not every one. The table lists around 62,000 clones, less than 95% of them singletons, with approximately 1.8% in the top ten. The treatment is: preoperative locoregional IRX-2 cytokine immunotherapy. Sampling was performed from a patient treated with IRX-2 immunotherapy. The receptors were sampled from a human donor with breast cancer.

As for this clone: The sample has other DNA sequences that encode this CDR3 too. This chain uses TRBV18 with TRBJ2-5; D remains ambiguous. The germline V gene encodes CDR1 KGHSH and CDR2 LQKENI. V was cut by 3 bases and J by 3 bases, with 2 bases left in between. There are 11 residues in the CDR3. CDR3 DNA sequence: TGTGCCAGCTCACCGGAAGAGACCCAGTACTTC. It translates to CASSPEETQYF.

V is TRBV28 and J is TRBJ2-7; the D gene is possibly TRBD2 (7 bases). The length of the CDR3 is 15 residues. With 3 bases removed from V and 6 bases from J, the gap between germline ends came to 18 bases. Germline lookup yields CDR1 MDHEN and CDR2 SYDVKM. This CDR3 is CASSLGGAGSVEQYF. In nucleotides, the CDR3 is TGTGCCAGCAGTTTGGGGGGGGCAGGGAGCGTCGAGCAGTACTTC.

The chain carries TRBV19 and TRBJ1-4, with D maybe TRBD1 (5 bases). The CDR3 is 12 residues long. Germline V gene lookup returns CDR1 LNHDA and CDR2 SQIVND (reference sequence). V was cut by 7 bases and J by 7 bases, with 10 bases left in between. CDR3 residues: CASTGTGEKLFF. CDR3 sequence (DNA): TGTGCCAGTACAGGGACCGGTGAAAAACTGTTTTTT.

The chain combines TRBV7-2 with TRBJ2-7, with D possibly TRBD1 on 6 matching bases. Germline lookup yields CDR1 SGHTA and CDR2 FQGNSA. The length of the CDR3 is 14 residues. V was clipped by 5 bases and J by 2 bases, with 13 bases between them. CDR3 loop: CASSHAGTTYEQYF. CDR3 coding DNA: TGTGCCAGCAGCCACGCCGGGACAACCTACGAGCAGTACTTC.

The CDR3, as DNA: TGCGCCAGCAGTTTGCGCACCGGGACAGATGAAGCTTTCTTT. This gives the protein CASSLRTGTDEAFF. V gene TRBV5-1 combines with J gene TRBJ1-1; TRBD1 matches 7 bases. With 5 bases clipped from V and 7 bases from J, the junction kept 11 bases outside the gene matches. The germline gives CDR1 SGHRS, CDR2 YFSETQ. The CDR3 spans 14 residues.

The chain recombines TRBV6-1 with TRBJ2-2; unclear D gene. Germline assignment: CDR1 MNHNS and CDR2 SASEGT. The CDR3 is 15 residues long. Trimming removed 1 base at V and 6 bases at J, with 12 bases between. CDR3 nucleotide sequence: TGTGCCAGCAGTGAAGAAGGAGCTAGGGCCGGGGAGCTGTTTTTT. It specifies CASSEEGARAGELFF.

This clone was detected once. The gene calls are TRBV14 and TRBJ1-4; D gene uncertain. Germline CDR1 reads SGHDN; CDR2 reads FVKESK. The ends were cut back, 3 bases at V and 5 bases at J, with 13 bases in the middle. The CDR3 consists of 15 residues. For the CDR3, the DNA is TGTGCCAGCAGCCAGTCAGGCCTCCAGAATGAAAAACTGTTTTTT. Translating gives CASSQSGLQNEKLFF.

The chain combines TRBV9 with TRBJ1-2; D is possibly TRBD1 (5 bases). This CDR3 comprises 17 residues. The V gene lost 0 bases and the J gene lost 7 bases, with 22 bases spanning the gap. Germline loops: CDR1 SGDLS, CDR2 YYNGEE. The CDR3 nucleotides are TGTGCCAGCAGCGTAGAGGCCGCCCGGGGGGGGTATTCTGGCTACACCTTC. Its translation is CASSVEAARGGYSGYTF.

The V gene is TRBV28, the J gene TRBJ2-7, with D perhaps matching TRBD2 (5 bases). The CDR3 is made up of 16 amino acids. Trimming took off 5 bases at V and 9 bases at J, with 26 bases between the two ends. Per germline, CDR1 MDHEN and CDR2 SYDVKM. The CDR3 loop is CASSPRAGKVLMRQYF. DNA for the CDR3: TGTGCCAGCAGTCCCCGCGCGGGTAAAGTGTTAATGAGGCAGTACTTC.

The genes are TRBV6-5 and TRBJ1-5; TRBD1 matches 8 bases. This CDR3 spans 15 amino acids. CDR1 MNHEY and CDR2 SVGAGI come from the germline V gene. Trimming cost V 6 bases and J 2 bases; bases outside gene matches: 6. DNA of the CDR3: TGTGCCAGCAGGTCCCAGGGGGCCGGCAATCAGCCCCAGCATTTT. Translated: CASRSQGAGNQPQHF.

This clone was seen once. The J gene is TRBJ2-1, the V gene TRBV15, with D uncertain. The CDR3 runs 11 residues. Germline V lookup: CDR1 LNHNV, CDR2 YYDKDF (reference sequence). Trimming cost V 4 bases and J 8 bases, with 6 bases left between them. The CDR3 bases are TGTGCCACCAGCATCGGGCATGAGCAGTTCTTC. Protein sequence: CATSIGHEQFF.

The chain joins TRBV2 to TRBJ2-7; D remains ambiguous. The V end was cut by 5 bases, the J end by 0 bases, with 8 bases between. The CDR3 totals 13 residues. CDR1 and CDR2 from the germline V gene are SNHLY and FYNNEI. The CDR3 loop is CASSYSNSYEQYF. The CDR3 DNA reads as TGTGCCAGCAGTTACTCCAACTCCTACGAGCAGTACTTC.

The chain joins TRBV10-1 to TRBJ2-1, with 14 bases lining up with TRBD2. The CDR3 extends over 16 amino acids. Germline CDR1 WNHNN, CDR2 SYGVQD (reference sequence). Germline trimming cut 8 bases from V and 8 bases from J; bases unmatched to any gene: 11. In DNA, the CDR3 is TGCGCCAGCGGGACTAGCGGGAGTATGATAGTTTATGAGCAGTTCTTC. This sequence encodes CASGTSGSMIVYEQFF.

The chain couples TRBV11-3 to TRBJ2-7; 7 bases fit TRBD1. The trim removed 5 bases at V and 3 bases at J, leaving 4 bases unmatched. The CDR3 length is 13 residues. Germline V lookup: CDR1 SGHNT, CDR2 YENEEA. CDR3 in amino acids: CASSGRDSYEQYF. The DNA of the CDR3 is TGTGCCAGCAGCGGTCGGGACAGCTACGAGCAGTACTTC.

In this sample, this clone turned up once. The V call is TRBV5-1, the J call TRBJ2-3, with 9 bases identical to TRBD2. The CDR3 covers 16 residues. With 3 bases clipped from V and 0 bases from J, the junction kept 5 bases outside the gene matches. Germline CDR1 is SGHRS and CDR2 is YFSETQ. The DNA of the CDR3 is TGCGCCAGCAGCTCCGCGCTAGCGGGAAGCACAGATACGCAGTATTTT. Translation gives CASSSALAGSTDTQYF.

V and J are TRBV7-3 and TRBJ2-1; no clear D gene. Trimming removed 2 bases from V and 5 bases from J, with 7 bases in between. The CDR3 totals 13 residues. CDR1 is SGHTA and CDR2 is FQGTGA in the germline V gene. As DNA, the CDR3 is TGTGCCAGCAGCTTACTGGGAAACAATGAGCAGTTCTTC. The encoded protein is CASSLLGNNEQFF.

The rearrangement uses TRBV7-2 and TRBJ2-7; TRBD1 might be the D (5 bases). Germline CDR1 SGHTA, CDR2 FQGNSA. V was cut by 2 bases and J by 9 bases, with 11 bases left in between. CDR3 length: 12 amino acids. The CDR3 DNA reads TGTGCCAGCAGCTTAAGTCAAGGGGTGCAGTACTTC. Its protein is CASSLSQGVQYF.

The chain carries TRBV4-3 and TRBJ2-1, with D perhaps TRBD1 (6 bases). Germline V CDR1 and CDR2: LGHNA, YSLEER. V was clipped by 0 bases and J by 9 bases, with 12 bases between them. The CDR3 sequence is 14 residues long. CDR3 bases: TGCGCCAGCAGCCAAGATTGGGGGCGCGGTGAGCAGTTCTTC. Translation gives CASSQDWGRGEQFF.

Written as DNA, the CDR3 is TGTGCCAGCAGCCTCGACTACTCCTACGAGCAGTACTTC. It specifies CASSLDYSYEQYF. The chain employs TRBV27 and TRBJ2-7; D may be TRBD2 (5 bases). CDR3 length equals 13 residues. V lost 6 bases, J lost 0 bases, and 9 bases lay in between. CDR1 and CDR2 from the germline V gene are MNHEY and SMNVEV (reference sequence).

This chain joins TRBV7-2 and TRBJ1-2; 10 nucleotides agree with TRBD1. With 4 bases clipped from V and 7 bases from J, the junction kept 12 bases outside the gene matches. Per germline, CDR1 SGHTA and CDR2 FQGNSA. This CDR3 region has 16 residues. CDR3 in amino acids: CASSSRQGALGFGYTF. The CDR3 region has the DNA TGTGCCAGCAGCTCCCGACAGGGGGCGCTGGGTTTTGGCTACACCTTC.

The chain is built from TRBV28 and TRBJ1-1; D remains unclear. CDR1 and CDR2 from the germline V gene are MDHEN and SYDVKM. The ends were cut back, 8 bases at V and 0 bases at J, with 16 bases in the middle. The CDR3 runs 15 residues. CDR3 loop: CASYPPGQMNTEAFF. CDR3 sequence (DNA): TGTGCCAGCTACCCCCCGGGCCAGATGAACACTGAAGCTTTCTTT.

This chain uses TRBV15 with TRBJ2-1; possibly TRBD1 for D (6 bases). Per germline, CDR1 LNHNV and CDR2 YYDKDF (reference sequence). Trimming took off 0 bases at V and 8 bases at J, with 14 bases between the two ends. The CDR3 runs 15 residues. The CDR3 DNA reads TGTGCCACCAGCAGAGATGGCAGGGGAAGAGATGAGCAGTTCTTC. The encoded protein is CATSRDGRGRDEQFF.

The rearrangement joins TRBV7-9 to TRBJ1-4; D remains unclear. The CDR3 loop spans 14 amino acids. Trimming removed 1 base at V and 0 bases at J, with 3 bases between. CDR1 and CDR2 from the germline V gene are SEHNR and FQNEAQ (reference sequence). The CDR3 reads CASSLDATNEKLFF. CDR3 DNA: TGTGCCAGCAGCTTAGATGCAACTAATGAAAAACTGTTTTTT.

The chain is built from TRBV4-1 and TRBJ2-5, with D perhaps matching TRBD1 (7 bases). Deletions cut 3 bases from V and 0 bases from J, with 14 bases between. The germline gives CDR1 MGHRA, CDR2 YSYEKL. The CDR3 consists of 16 residues. This CDR3 reads CASSQRGQKYQETQYF. The CDR3 DNA follows: TGCGCCAGCAGCCAGCGGGGACAGAAGTACCAAGAGACCCAGTACTTC.

This chain uses TRBV9 with TRBJ2-2; 7 bases are shared with TRBD2. The CDR3 has 17 amino acids. The V gene end was trimmed by 0 bases and the J gene end by 5 bases; junction bases not matched to a gene: 10. In germline, CDR1 is SGDLS, CDR2 YYNGEE. CDR3 protein: CASSVDPRGRGTGELFF. CDR3 nucleotides: TGTGCCAGCAGCGTAGACCCTCGGGGGAGGGGAACCGGGGAGCTGTTTTTT.

V usage is TRBV7-8 and J usage is TRBJ2-5, with TRBD2 matching over 11 bases. V was pared by 6 bases and J by 3 bases, with 6 bases of the junction left unmatched. The CDR3 is 15 amino acids. Germline assignment: CDR1 SGHVS and CDR2 FQNEAQ. The CDR3 region is CASRPRLAGKETQYF. In DNA, the CDR3 is TGTGCCAGCAGGCCTCGACTAGCGGGGAAAGAGACCCAGTACTTC. Based on the CDR3 plus reference TRBV7-8 and TRBJ2-5, the full variable domain is GAGVSQSPRYKVAKRGQDVALRCDPISGHVSLFWYQQALGQGPEFLTYFQNEAQLDKSGLPSDRFFAERPEGSVSTLKIQRTQQEDSAVYLCASRPRLAGKETQYFGPGTRLLVL.

The chain has TRBV29-1 and TRBJ2-1; 10 nucleotides line up with TRBD2. Germline lookup yields CDR1 SQVTM and CDR2 ANQGSEA. This CDR3 region has 13 residues. V shed 5 bases, J shed 7 bases, and the junction held 5 bases outside the gene matches. The DNA for the CDR3 is TGCAGCGTTAGCGGGGGGGCCACTAATGAGCAGTTCTTC. It is translated as CSVSGGATNEQFF.

The chain is built from TRBV7-6 and TRBJ2-7; 10 nucleotides line up with TRBD2. Per the germline V gene, CDR1 is SGHVS and CDR2 is FNYEAQ. The V gene end was trimmed by 5 bases and the J gene end by 2 bases; junction bases not matched to a gene: 9. CDR3 size: 16 residues. The CDR3 here is CASSTPLAGATYEQYF. The CDR3 coding sequence is TGTGCCAGCAGCACCCCGCTAGCGGGGGCCACCTACGAGCAGTACTTC.

The chain joins TRBV7-8 to TRBJ2-2, with D hard to call. The CDR3 consists of 16 residues. The V and J ends lost 2 bases and 2 bases respectively, with 12 bases between them. In germline, CDR1 is SGHVS, CDR2 FQNEAQ. For the CDR3, the DNA is TGTGCCAGCAGCTTATATGAAGGGCGAAACACCGGGGAGCTGTTTTTT. Encoded protein: CASSLYEGRNTGELFF.

The CDR3: CASSPLSGNYGYTF. The CDR3 nucleotides are TGTGCCAGCAGCCCCCTGTCCGGGAACTATGGCTACACCTTC. The chain couples TRBV11-2 to TRBJ1-2; D remains ambiguous. There are 14 residues in the CDR3. Trimming removed 5 bases from V and 2 bases from J, with 12 bases in between. The germline gives CDR1 SGHAT, CDR2 FQNNGV.

As DNA, the CDR3 is TGTGCCAGCAGTTCCGGATGGAGCTCCTACGAGCAGTACTTC. Protein sequence: CASSSGWSSYEQYF. The chain is built from TRBV2 and TRBJ2-7; D not certain. V lost 5 bases and J lost 0, with 11 bases in between. The CDR3 sequence is 14 residues long. Germline V gives CDR1 SNHLY, CDR2 FYNNEI.

The V and J genes are TRBV7-3 and TRBJ2-1; D is possibly TRBD1 or TRBD2 (6 bases each). The CDR3 sequence is 15 residues long. The germline V gene encodes CDR1 SGHTA and CDR2 FQGTGA. V lost 5 bases, J lost 6 bases, and 17 bases lay in between. The CDR3 protein is CASSPHWTAGNEQFF. CDR3 nucleotide sequence: TGTGCCAGCAGCCCCCATTGGACAGCGGGCAATGAGCAGTTCTTC.